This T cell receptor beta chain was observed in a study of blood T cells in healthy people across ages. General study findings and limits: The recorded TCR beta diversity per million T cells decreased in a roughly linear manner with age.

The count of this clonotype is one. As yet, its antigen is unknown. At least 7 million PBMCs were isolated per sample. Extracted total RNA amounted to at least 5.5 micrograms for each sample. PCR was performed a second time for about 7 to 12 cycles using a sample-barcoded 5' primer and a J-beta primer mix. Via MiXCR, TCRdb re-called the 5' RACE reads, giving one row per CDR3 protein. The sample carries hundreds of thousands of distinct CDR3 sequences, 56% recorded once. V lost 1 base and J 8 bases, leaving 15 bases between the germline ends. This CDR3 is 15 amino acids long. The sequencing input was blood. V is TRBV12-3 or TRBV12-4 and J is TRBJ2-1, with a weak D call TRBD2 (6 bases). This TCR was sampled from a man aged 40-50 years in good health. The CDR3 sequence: CASSLELARRDEQFF. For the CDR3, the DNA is TGTGCCAGCAGTTTAGAACTAGCCAGAAGAGATGAGCAGTTCTTC.